The 29 T cell receptor beta chains below come from one sample, sequenced in a study of identical twins. TCRdb called the 5' RACE reads again in MiXCR, with one record for every CDR3 protein. The top ten hold about 0.97% of the sample, which has roughly 490,000 distinct CDR3 sequences, roughly 13% seen once. This same sample was also part of a study on yellow fever vaccine responses in identical twins.

Material: CD4+ T cells sorted from blood. These receptors originate from a woman younger than 30 in good health.

This clonotype was recorded a few times. V gene TRBV5-1 combines with J gene TRBJ2-5; D remains unclear. Trimming took 0 bases from V and 0 from J, leaving 9 bases between them. This CDR3 has 15 residues. Germline-derived CDR1 and CDR2 are SGHRS and YFSETQ. The CDR3 coding sequence is TGCGCCAGCAGCTTGGCACGGCTTTACCAAGAGACCCAGTACTTC. This sequence encodes CASSLARLYQETQYF.

This clonotype has a count of ten or more. The chain recombines TRBV20-1 with TRBJ1-1, with D unresolved. Germline CDR1 is DFQATT and CDR2 is SNEGSKA (reference sequence). V was cut by 5 bases and J by 1 base, with 20 bases left in between. The CDR3 contains 16 residues. In DNA form, the CDR3 reads TGCAGTGCTCCTCCCGGCACGGTCGGAGGGAACACTGAAGCTTTCTTT. Residues: CSAPPGTVGGNTEAFF.

This clonotype was recorded a few times. The chain employs TRBV7-8 and TRBJ2-3, with 8 bases aligning to TRBD1. Per the germline V gene, CDR1 is SGHVS and CDR2 is FQNEAQ. V lost 5 bases, J lost 0 bases, and 7 bases stayed unmatched. The CDR3 has 16 amino acids. The CDR3 here is CASSARQGRSTDTQYF. For the CDR3, the DNA is TGTGCCAGCAGCGCCCGACAGGGGCGTAGCACAGATACGCAGTATTTT.

This clonotype was counted only a few times. The DNA for the CDR3 is TGTGCCAGCAGTATCAACAGGGGTGCGGAGTTCTTC. Translation: CASSINRGAEFF. The chain joins TRBV28 to TRBJ2-1; TRBD1 matches at 7 bases. The ends lost 5 bases at V and 14 bases at J; junction bases unmatched: 9. Germline V gene lookup returns CDR1 MDHEN and CDR2 SYDVKM. The CDR3 sequence is 12 residues long.

The chain links TRBV7-9 to TRBJ2-1, with 7 bases that match TRBD1. Germline V lookup: CDR1 SEHNR, CDR2 FQNEAQ (reference sequence). The CDR3 runs to 15 residues. J gave up 2 bases and V 5 bases, and 6 bases lay outside the gene matches. The CDR3 coding sequence is TGTGCCAGCAGCCTCCGGGACAGCCCCTACAATGAGCAGTTCTTC. This encodes CASSLRDSPYNEQFF.

The chain links TRBV11-3 to TRBJ2-1, with TRBD1 matching 7 bases. The CDR3 totals 16 residues. The germline V gene encodes CDR1 SGHNT and CDR2 YENEEA. Germline trimming cut 3 bases from V and 4 bases from J; bases unmatched to any gene: 9. The CDR3 coding sequence is TGTGCCAGCAGCTTGGCCGGGACAGTGGGATACAATGAGCAGTTCTTC. Its translation: CASSLAGTVGYNEQFF.

There are a few counts of this clonotype. The chain uses TRBV7-2 and TRBJ2-7; D ambiguous. Germline V gene sequence: CDR1 SGHTA, CDR2 FQGNSA. This CDR3 has 14 residues. The ends were cut back, 4 bases at V and 1 base at J, with 11 bases in the middle. Written as DNA, the CDR3 is TGTGCCAGCAGCTCCACTTCTTCTTCCTACGAGCAGTACTTC. Amino acid sequence: CASSSTSSSYEQYF.

Of note for this clonotype: The junction shows a germline mismatch at one end, possibly a read error. CDR3 amino acids: CASSNSGHRGNEQFF. The CDR3 region has the DNA TGTGCCAGCAGTAACTCAGGACACCGAGGGAATGAGCAGTTCTTC. This chain uses TRBV6-5 with TRBJ2-1, with D possibly called TRBD1 or TRBD2 (5 bases each). CDR3 length equals 15 residues. Germline V lookup: CDR1 MNHEY, CDR2 SVGAGI.

The table lists this clonotype with a few counts. The rearrangement joins TRBV7-9 to TRBJ1-4; D gene uncertain. CDR1 and CDR2 from the germline V gene are SEHNR and FQNEAQ (reference sequence). CDR3 length: 14 residues. V lost 3 bases and J 5 bases, leaving 10 bases between the germline ends. CDR3 loop: CASSFSGVNEKLFF. In DNA form, the CDR3 reads TGTGCCAGCAGCTTTTCAGGAGTCAATGAAAAACTGTTTTTT.

This clonotype was seen many times. One end of the junction does not line up with germline, which may come from a read error. The CDR3 loop is CASSLGGGSTDTQYF. The CDR3 DNA reads TGTGCCAGCAGTTTAGGCGGGGGGAGCACAGATACGCAGTATTTT. The chain combines TRBV5-1 with TRBJ2-3; 8 bases match TRBD2. The germline V gene encodes CDR1 SGHRS and CDR2 YFSETQ. The CDR3 sequence is 15 residues long.

This clonotype was seen a handful of times. V is TRBV28 and J is TRBJ2-7; 7 nucleotides match TRBD1. The CDR3 length is 15 residues. The germline V gene has CDR1 MDHEN and CDR2 SYDVKM. Losses at the gene ends were 4 bases for V and 1 base for J; bases not matched to a gene: 7. The CDR3 DNA is TGTGCCAGCAGTTCCCCCGGGACAGCATCCTACGAGCAGTACTTC. Protein product: CASSSPGTASYEQYF.

The chain uses TRBV27 and TRBJ2-1; 9 positions agree with TRBD2. With 6 bases clipped from V and 0 bases from J, the junction kept 3 bases outside the gene matches. The CDR3 covers 15 residues. The germline CDR1 and CDR2 sequences are MNHEY and SMNVEV (reference sequence). The DNA for the CDR3 is TGTGCCAGCAGGACTAGCGGCGGCTCCTACAATGAGCAGTTCTTC. This gives the protein CASRTSGGSYNEQFF.

This clonotype was picked up many times. The junction does not match germline at one end; this may be a read error. The chain is built from TRBV12-3 or TRBV12-4 and TRBJ2-6, with D unresolved. The CDR3 is made up of 15 amino acids. The CDR3 is CASSRDSSGANVLTF. CDR3 DNA sequence: TGCGCCAGCAGCCGCGATAGCTCTGGGGCCAACGTCCTGACTTTC.

The chain recombines TRBV15 with TRBJ2-2, with TRBD1 identical over 8 bases. V was pared by 4 bases and J by 3 bases, with 4 bases of the junction left unmatched. CDR1 LNHNV and CDR2 YYDKDF come from the germline V gene (reference sequence). CDR3 length: 15 residues. The CDR3, as DNA: TGTGCCACCAGCACCAGGGGGCAGGACACCGGGGAGCTGTTTTTT. Translation gives CATSTRGQDTGELFF.

In this sample, this clonotype turned up a few times. The chain links TRBV7-6 to TRBJ2-3; TRBD2 matches 11 bases. This CDR3 is built from 17 residues. Trimming at V came to 0 bases and at J to 1 base, leaving 3 bases not matched to a gene. Germline loops: CDR1 SGHVS, CDR2 FNYEAQ. The CDR3: CASSLAGSGRGTDTQYF. CDR3 nucleotides: TGTGCCAGCAGCTTAGCAGGTAGCGGGAGGGGCACAGATACGCAGTATTTT.

This rearrangement joins TRBV6-1 to TRBJ2-3, with 9 bases aligning to TRBD2. With 7 bases clipped from V and 2 bases from J, the junction kept 4 bases outside the gene matches. The CDR3 covers 14 residues. Germline CDR1 is MNHNS and CDR2 is SASEGT. CDR3 bases: TGTGCCAGCACGCAGCGGGGGGTCACAGATACGCAGTATTTT. Translated: CASTQRGVTDTQYF.

This clonotype was detected only a few times. In nucleotides, the CDR3 is TGTGCCAGCGGGGTCTCATCCCCGCACCAGTATCAAACGTACAATGAGCAGTTCTTC. This translates into CASGVSSPHQYQTYNEQFF. This chain uses TRBV2 with TRBJ2-1; the D is unclear. V lost 8 bases, J lost 4 bases, and 30 bases lay in between. CDR3 length equals 19 residues. Germline values: CDR1 SNHLY, CDR2 FYNNEI.

This clonotype was observed many times. The chain is built from TRBV7-2 and TRBJ2-7; TRBD1 is a possible D gene (6 bases). V gave up 5 bases and J gave up 2 bases, with 7 bases separating them. This CDR3 is built from 12 residues. Germline V gene data show CDR1 as SGHTA and CDR2 as FQGNSA. The CDR3 loop is CASSRDTYEQYF. The CDR3, as DNA: TGTGCCAGCAGCCGGGACACCTACGAGCAGTACTTC.

This clonotype has at least ten counts. The chain employs TRBV24-1 and TRBJ2-1, with D maybe TRBD2 (7 bases). V gave up 2 bases and J gave up 9 bases, with 13 bases separating them. The length of the CDR3 is 14 residues. Germline loops: CDR1 KGHDR, CDR2 SFDVKD. The CDR3 is CATSDWGGAAEQFF. CDR3 coding DNA: TGTGCCACCAGTGATTGGGGGGGGGCAGCTGAGCAGTTCTTC.

The gene calls are TRBV4-3 and TRBJ2-3; D might be TRBD1 (6 bases). V was shortened by 0 bases and J by 2 bases, with 15 bases between the two germline ends. CDR1 and CDR2 from the germline V gene are LGHNA and YSLEER. CDR3 size: 17 residues. In DNA, the CDR3 is TGCGCCAGCAGCCAAGATCGAGGCAGGGACACCACAGATACGCAGTATTTT. Protein sequence: CASSQDRGRDTTDTQYF.

This clonotype was seen ten or more times. The V and J genes are TRBV12-3 or TRBV12-4 and TRBJ2-1; 10 nucleotides line up with TRBD2. Unmatched junction bases numbered 5, after V lost 6 bases and J lost 6 bases. The CDR3 sequence is 14 residues long. DNA for the CDR3: TGTGCCAGCAGACTAGCGGGAATGTTCAATGAGCAGTTCTTC. This encodes CASRLAGMFNEQFF.

This sequence joins TRBV6-2 or TRBV6-3 and TRBJ2-7, with D perhaps TRBD1 (6 bases). Trimming left V 5 bases short and J 4 bases short, with 12 bases between. Germline V CDR1 and CDR2: MNHEY, SVGEGT. CDR3 length: 13 residues. The CDR3 coding sequence is TGTGCCAGCAGTCGGACAGAGTTTTACGAGCAGTACTTC. Translating gives CASSRTEFYEQYF.

The chain carries TRBV4-3 and TRBJ2-7; D gene ambiguous. Per the germline V gene, CDR1 is LGHNA and CDR2 is YSLEER. The length of the CDR3 is 14 residues. The V gene lost 1 base and the J gene lost 2 bases, with 9 bases spanning the gap. The CDR3 is CASSQAGLAYEQYF. The CDR3, as DNA: TGCGCCAGCAGCCAAGCTGGGTTGGCCTACGAGCAGTACTTC.

The chain uses TRBV20-1 and TRBJ2-1; D tentatively reads TRBD1 or TRBD2 (5 bases each). Trimming removed 1 base at V and 2 bases at J, with 12 bases between. The V gene's germline CDR1 is DFQATT and CDR2 SNEGSKA (reference sequence). The CDR3 sequence is 15 residues long. Here the CDR3 DNA reads TGCAGTGCTAGAGGTGGGACGGGAACCTACAATGAGCAGTTCTTC. Its protein product is CSARGGTGTYNEQFF.

In DNA form, the CDR3 reads TGCAGCGTTGGGGCCGACTCCTATGGCTACACCTTC. Protein product: CSVGADSYGYTF. The rearrangement links TRBV29-1 to TRBJ1-2; D gene ambiguous. V was trimmed by 4 bases and J by 4 bases, leaving 10 bases between them. This CDR3 is 12 amino acids long. Germline V lookup: CDR1 SQVTM, CDR2 ANQGSEA.

This clonotype was found many times. The V call is TRBV6-1, the J call TRBJ2-3; D not certain. CDR1 is MNHNS and CDR2 is SASEGT in the germline V gene. This CDR3 is 15 amino acids long. The V and J ends lost 6 bases and 2 bases respectively, with 15 bases between them. The CDR3 reads CASSSDLYDTDTQYF. The DNA for the CDR3 is TGTGCCAGCAGCTCCGACCTCTATGACACAGATACGCAGTATTTT.

The V and J genes are TRBV20-1 and TRBJ2-3; 10 bases match TRBD1. The CDR3 covers 15 residues. Per the germline V gene, CDR1 is DFQATT and CDR2 is SNEGSKA (reference sequence). V dropped 6 bases and J dropped 3; count of bases not matched to a gene: 9. The CDR3 DNA is TGCAGTGCCACGTCCGGGACAGGGGCGACAGATACGCAGTATTTT. The encoded protein is CSATSGTGATDTQYF.

Points on this clonotype: The CDR3 does not close with the conserved phenylalanine or tryptophan, likely indicating a read error. The DNA of the CDR3 is TGTGCCAGCAGCAGAGGGACTAGCGGATACGAGCAGTACCTC. The encoded protein is CASSRGTSGYEQYL. This rearrangement joins TRBV3-1 to TRBJ2-7; 11 bases are a match to TRBD2. Germline V lookup: CDR1 LGHDT, CDR2 YNNKEL (reference sequence). This CDR3 comprises 14 residues. Unmatched junction bases numbered 4, after V lost 5 bases and J lost 4 bases.

The rearrangement links TRBV28 to TRBJ2-7; 7 bases are a match to TRBD1. The CDR3 runs 12 residues. Germline V gene lookup returns CDR1 MDHEN and CDR2 SYDVKM. Trimming at V came to 10 bases and at J to 2 bases, leaving 5 bases not matched to a gene. CDR3 sequence reads: CATTDRTYEQYF. In DNA, the CDR3 is TGTGCCACCACGGACAGGACCTACGAGCAGTACTTC.